This T cell receptor (beta chain) was found in a study of blood T cell repertoires in COVID-19. Germline-derived CDR1 and CDR2 are SGHAT and FQNNGV. CDR3 size: 15 residues. With 0 bases clipped from V and 5 bases from J, the junction kept 7 bases outside the gene matches. Authors' methods: Reference gene primer amplification gave nucleated cell count estimates. Assay: immunoSEQ multiplex PCR; the TCRdb copy retains only in-frame clones and omits some. V and J calls and clone size are copied from that table; D and trimming were computed from the DNA. This sample has roughly 230,000 clones, with around four fifths found just once.

The sequenced sample consisted of peripheral blood. V gene TRBV11-2 combines with J gene TRBJ2-7, with TRBD2 matching over 7 bases. This sequence was found in a man aged 35 to 55 with active or convalescent COVID-19. In nucleotides, the CDR3 is TGTGCCAGCAGCTTAGAGGCGGGAGTTGCCCACGAGCAGTACTTC. Translating it yields CASSLEAGVAHEQYF.